These 30 T cell receptor beta chains were sequenced from one sample in a study of a mutant IDH1 vaccine in newly diagnosed glioma. This sample's time point: week 5, during vaccination. In the vaccine, a single dose held 300 ug of the mutant IDH1 20-mer peptide, along with topical imiquimod. Which antigens these TCRs recognize remains unknown. Using immunoSEQ multiplex PCR, the repertoire was profiled, and TCRdb retains in-frame clones only, with some absent. The repertoire holds fewer than 35,000 clones, with more than 55% as singletons. The specimen was PBMCs, collected from a glioma patient whose treatment included an IDH1 peptide vaccine. These receptors were taken from a woman aged 18-29 years with glioma.

V gene TRBV7-2 combines with J gene TRBJ2-2, with D unresolved. The CDR3 contains 14 residues. Per the germline V gene, CDR1 is SGHTA and CDR2 is FQGNSA. V was cut by 5 bases and J by 0 bases, with 7 bases left in between. The CDR3 is CASSHGSNTGELFF. The CDR3 region has the DNA TGTGCCAGCAGCCACGGGTCGAACACCGGGGAGCTGTTTTTT.

This sequence joins TRBV7-6 and TRBJ1-3; TRBD1 agrees at 7 bases. The CDR3 is 15 residues long. V trimming: 8 bases; J trimming: 7 bases; junction bases outside the gene matches: 14. The V gene's germline CDR1 is SGHVS and CDR2 FNYEAQ. In DNA form, the CDR3 reads TGTGCCAGCTCTCCCCAGGGGGGACAGTTGAACACCATATATTTT. Amino acid sequence: CASSPQGGQLNTIYF.

In this sample, this clone turned up once. This rearrangement joins TRBV5-8 to TRBJ1-5; D unclear. V lost 7 bases, J lost 1 base, and 12 bases lay in between. The CDR3 loop spans 14 amino acids. CDR1 is SGHTS and CDR2 is YDEGEE in the germline V gene. As DNA, the CDR3 is TGTGCCAGCGGTCATGGGTTCAGCAATCAGCCCCAGCATTTT. Translated: CASGHGFSNQPQHF.

This clone has more than one count but fewer than ten. The gene calls are TRBV11-3 and TRBJ1-5, with no clear D. CDR1 is SGHNT and CDR2 is YENEEA in the germline V gene. V was clipped by 5 bases and J by 0 bases, with 8 bases between them. The CDR3 totals 14 residues. CDR3: CASSHSGSNQPQHF. The CDR3 DNA sequence: TGTGCCAGCAGCCATAGCGGTAGCAATCAGCCCCAGCATTTT.

This chain uses TRBV5-1 with TRBJ2-1; 12 nucleotides align to TRBD2. The CDR3 runs 15 residues. Losses at the gene ends were 0 bases for V and 5 bases for J; bases not matched to a gene: 0. Germline CDR1 SGHRS, CDR2 YFSETQ. For the CDR3, the DNA is TGCGCCAGCAGCTTGGGACTAGCGGGGGACAATGAGCAGTTCTTC. Translating gives CASSLGLAGDNEQFF.

This clone was counted a few times. V gene TRBV18 combines with J gene TRBJ1-4; no clear D. V lost 2 bases, J lost 0 bases, and 4 bases lay in between. This CDR3 contains 14 residues. CDR1 and CDR2 from the germline V gene are KGHSH and LQKENI. CDR3 bases: TGTGCCAGCTCACCATCGGCAACTAATGAAAAACTGTTTTTT. Protein: CASSPSATNEKLFF.

The chain employs TRBV4-1 and TRBJ1-5; the D is unclear. This CDR3 comprises 12 residues. CDR1 is MGHRA and CDR2 is YSYEKL in the germline V gene. V lost 2 bases and J lost 5, with 4 bases in between. Here the CDR3 DNA reads TGCGCCAGCAGCCAACCGTATCAGCCCCAGCATTTT. This translates into CASSQPYQPQHF.

The table lists this clone with a few counts. V usage is TRBV4-1 and J usage is TRBJ2-7; 14 nucleotides agree with TRBD2. Germline CDR1 is MGHRA and CDR2 is YSYEKL. The J segment lost 7 bases and the V segment lost 0 bases, leaving 17 bases of the junction unmatched. The CDR3 contains 20 residues. CDR3 protein: CASSQDAGTSGSTTSREQYF. CDR3 bases: TGCGCCAGCAGCCAAGATGCAGGGACTAGCGGGAGTACGACCTCGCGAGAGCAGTACTTC.

This clone was observed a few times. The V call is TRBV9, the J call TRBJ2-5; tentatively, D is TRBD2 (6 bases). The V gene's germline CDR1 is SGDLS and CDR2 YYNGEE. CDR3 length equals 15 residues. V gave up 4 bases and J gave up 4 bases, with 17 bases separating them. CDR3 DNA sequence: TGTGCCAGCAGCATTAGTTGGGGGGTTGGAGAGACCCAGTACTTC. It translates to CASSISWGVGETQYF.

This clone showed up just a few times. The chain combines TRBV4-3 with TRBJ1-1; D is uncertain. V was trimmed by 4 bases and J by 0 bases, leaving 15 bases between them. The length of the CDR3 is 16 residues. Germline CDR1 LGHNA, CDR2 YSLEER. CDR3 nucleotide sequence: TGCGCCAGCAGCCCCACCCCCGGGAGTTTGAACACTGAAGCTTTCTTT. This encodes CASSPTPGSLNTEAFF.

J is TRBJ2-7 and V is TRBV10-1; the D call may be TRBD1 or TRBD2 (5 bases each). The CDR3 runs 15 residues. V shed 3 bases and J shed 1 base, with 13 bases lying between them. Germline lookup yields CDR1 WNHNN and CDR2 SYGVQD (reference sequence). In nucleotides, the CDR3 is TGCGCCAGCAGTGAAACCGGGGCCTATTCCTACGAGCAGTACTTC. It yields the protein CASSETGAYSYEQYF.

The chain is built from TRBV5-1 and TRBJ2-1, with a weak D call TRBD1 (6 bases). The germline V and J ends were trimmed by 8 bases and 5 bases, with 20 bases remaining between them. The germline V gene encodes CDR1 SGHRS and CDR2 YFSETQ. This CDR3 contains 15 residues. The CDR3 region is CARIGTDRENNEQFF. The CDR3 nucleotides read TGCGCCAGGATCGGTACGGACAGAGAAAACAATGAGCAGTTCTTC.

V gene TRBV11-3 combines with J gene TRBJ1-5; TRBD1 agrees at 12 bases. Unmatched junction bases numbered 13, after V lost 5 bases and J lost 2 bases. This CDR3 comprises 19 residues. Per germline, CDR1 SGHNT and CDR2 YENEEA. CDR3 nucleotide sequence: TGTGCCAGCAGCCGAACCGCCGGGACAGGGGGCGCGGGCAATCAGCCCCAGCATTTT. It yields the protein CASSRTAGTGGAGNQPQHF.

This chain uses TRBV25-1 with TRBJ1-4; perhaps TRBD1 as D (5 bases). The V gene lost 2 bases and the J gene lost 11 bases, with 18 bases spanning the gap. The CDR3 totals 15 residues. CDR1 is MGHDK and CDR2 is SYGVNS in the germline V gene. The CDR3 nucleotides are TGTGCCAGCAGTGAAATCCGTCAGGGAGAGGGGAAACTGTTTTTT. Protein product: CASSEIRQGEGKLFF. The full variable domain, rest sourced from reference TRBV25-1 and TRBJ1-4, is EADIYQTPRYLVIGTGKKITLECSQTMGHDKMYWYQQDPGMELHLIHYSYGVNSTEKGDLSSESTVSRIRTEHFPLTLESARPSHTSQYLCASSEIRQGEGKLFFGSGTQLSVL.

The chain carries TRBV6-6 and TRBJ1-5; 8 bases line up with TRBD1. Germline V gene data show CDR1 as MNHNY and CDR2 as SVGAGI (reference sequence). V shed 2 bases, J shed 1 base, and the junction held 4 bases outside the gene matches. The CDR3 totals 16 residues. CDR3 sequence reads: CASSYTGGGSNQPQHF. Here the CDR3 DNA reads TGTGCCAGCAGTTACACAGGGGGGGGGAGCAATCAGCCCCAGCATTTT.

The chain has TRBV6-1 and TRBJ2-1; D is perhaps TRBD2 (7 bases). V lost 7 bases and J 6 bases, leaving 16 bases between the germline ends. Germline assignment: CDR1 MNHNS and CDR2 SASEGT. The CDR3 has 14 amino acids. The CDR3 DNA reads TGTGCCAGCACAGGGGAGCGGGGCACCAATGAGCAGTTCTTC. Its translation is CASTGERGTNEQFF.

Note on this clone: At one end, the junction sequence differs from germline, possibly due to a read error. This rearrangement joins TRBV5-8 to TRBJ2-1; D assignment may be TRBD1 or TRBD2 (6 bases each). The CDR3 has 11 residues. Germline lookup yields CDR1 SGHTS and CDR2 YDEGEE. Here the CDR3 DNA reads TGTGCCGCCCATCCTATGGGGGGCAGTCTCTTC. Protein: CAAHPMGGSLF.

This clone turned up a few times. The V call is TRBV5-5, the J call TRBJ2-5; D not resolved. This CDR3 has 14 amino acids. The germline V gene has CDR1 SGHKS and CDR2 YYEKEE (reference sequence). V was trimmed by 0 bases and J by 7 bases, leaving 13 bases between them. The CDR3 DNA follows: TGTGCCAGCAGCTTGGATATCGGCAGTGGGACCCAGTACTTC. Its protein is CASSLDIGSGTQYF.

V gene TRBV7-6 combines with J gene TRBJ2-1; a possible D gene is TRBD1 (5 bases). The germline V gene has CDR1 SGHVS and CDR2 FNYEAQ. CDR3 length: 15 amino acids. V lost 1 base to trimming and J lost 4 bases, with 11 bases between them. CDR3 sequence reads: CASSLDTGTYNEQFF. CDR3 DNA sequence: TGTGCCAGCAGCTTAGACACAGGCACTTACAATGAGCAGTTCTTC. Full variable domain (remainder filled in from reference TRBV7-6 and TRBJ2-1): GAGVSQSPRYKVTKRGQDVALRCDPISGHVSLYWYRQALGQGPEFLTYFNYEAQQDKSGLPNDRFSAERPEGSISTLTIQRTEQRDSAMYRCASSLDTGTYNEQFFGPGTRLTVL.

The chain is built from TRBV27 and TRBJ2-1, with 14 bases aligning to TRBD2. CDR3 size: 13 residues. Germline V gene sequence: CDR1 MNHEY, CDR2 SMNVEV (reference sequence). V lost 3 bases, J lost 15 bases, and 4 bases stayed unmatched. CDR3 in DNA: TGTGCCAGCAGTTTGACTAGCGGGGGGGAGTCGTTCTTC. Translation gives CASSLTSGGESFF.

This clone was found a few times. V usage is TRBV18 and J usage is TRBJ2-2; perhaps TRBD2 as D (6 bases). The germline V gene encodes CDR1 KGHSH and CDR2 LQKENI. V shed 2 bases and J shed 5 bases, with 6 bases lying between them. There are 13 residues in the CDR3. CDR3 amino acids: CASSPGGTGELFF. For the CDR3, the DNA is TGTGCCAGCTCACCAGGGGGGACCGGGGAGCTGTTTTTT.

The CDR3 DNA follows: TGTGCCAGCAGCCCTGGGACAGGGGGATACTACGAGCAGTACTTC. Protein: CASSPGTGGYYEQYF. The chain is built from TRBV11-2 and TRBJ2-7; 11 positions match TRBD1. CDR1 SGHAT and CDR2 FQNNGV come from the germline V gene. The ends lost 5 bases at V and 3 bases at J; junction bases unmatched: 6. This CDR3 contains 15 residues.

This clone appeared a few times. The rearrangement joins TRBV9 to TRBJ1-6, with TRBD1 as a possible D gene (5 bases). CDR3 length: 14 amino acids. Trimming took 0 bases from V and 8 from J, leaving 9 bases between them. Germline CDR1 is SGDLS and CDR2 is YYNGEE. The CDR3 loop is CASSVESGYSPLHF. DNA for the CDR3: TGTGCCAGCAGCGTAGAGTCAGGGTATTCACCCCTCCACTTT.

This clone was detected only a few times. The chain's CDR3 is CASSQDRGGAYEQYF. For the CDR3, the DNA is TGTGCCAGCAGCCAAGATCGGGGCGGGGCCTACGAGCAGTACTTC. The chain carries TRBV4-2 and TRBJ2-7, with D possibly being TRBD2 (6 bases). Trimming took 0 bases from V and 2 from J, leaving 11 bases between them. This CDR3 is 15 amino acids long. CDR1 and CDR2 (germline): LGHNA, YNFKEQ.

The chain carries TRBV5-1 and TRBJ1-2, with a tentative D call TRBD1 (6 bases). V lost 7 bases to trimming and J lost 3 bases, with 19 bases between them. Germline CDR1 is SGHRS and CDR2 is YFSETQ. The CDR3 length is 15 residues. CDR3 sequence (DNA): TGCGCCAGCTCGCACAGGGTTGGGACGGACTATGGCTACACCTTC. Amino acids: CASSHRVGTDYGYTF. Together with reference TRBV5-1 and TRBJ1-2, the CDR3 gives the full variable domain: KAGVTQTPRYLIKTRGQQVTLSCSPISGHRSVSWYQQTPGQGLQFLFEYFSETQRNKGNFPGRFSGRQFSNSRSEMNVSTLELGDSALYLCASSHRVGTDYGYTFGSGTRLTVV.

This rearrangement joins TRBV5-1 to TRBJ2-4; D is ambiguous. Between the trimmed V and J ends, which lost 1 base and 3 bases, there was a span of 11 bases. Germline V gene lookup returns CDR1 SGHRS and CDR2 YFSETQ. The CDR3 length is 15 residues. The CDR3 DNA sequence: TGCGCCAGCAGCTTGCAAGTAGGTCTCAAAAACATTCAGTACTTC. Translation gives CASSLQVGLKNIQYF.

The chain carries TRBV6-1 and TRBJ1-1, with TRBD1 identical over 7 bases. The CDR3 length is 13 residues. Germline loops: CDR1 MNHNS, CDR2 SASEGT. With V trimmed by 7 bases and J by 4 bases, 6 bases remained unmatched. The CDR3 loop reads CASTRGGGTEAFF. The CDR3 DNA reads TGTGCCAGCACTAGAGGGGGCGGCACTGAAGCTTTCTTT.

The CDR3 DNA reads TGTGCCAGCAGCTTAGCGGACAGCCTTTACTACGAGCAGTACTTC. It specifies CASSLADSLYYEQYF. The rearrangement uses TRBV7-2 and TRBJ2-7; weak D call: TRBD1 (6 bases). Germline V gives CDR1 SGHTA, CDR2 FQGNSA. There are 15 residues in the CDR3. V shed 0 bases and J shed 3 bases, with 12 bases lying between them.

J is TRBJ2-5 and V is TRBV5-1; D is perhaps TRBD1 (5 bases). The V end lost 1 base, the J end lost 2 bases, and 12 bases lay between the germline ends. This CDR3 region has 15 residues. Germline V gene data show CDR1 as SGHRS and CDR2 as YFSETQ. The CDR3 nucleotides are TGCGCCAGCAGCTTGTGGGTAGGGGTGCAAGAGACCCAGTACTTC. It is translated as CASSLWVGVQETQYF.

This chain links TRBV19 with TRBJ1-2; D may be TRBD1 (5 bases). This CDR3 has 12 residues. The germline V gene has CDR1 LNHDA and CDR2 SQIVND (reference sequence). V shed 7 bases and J shed 6 bases, with 12 bases lying between them. The CDR3 DNA sequence: TGTGCCAGTACCTGGGGCCCAGATGGCTACACCTTC. Its translation: CASTWGPDGYTF.